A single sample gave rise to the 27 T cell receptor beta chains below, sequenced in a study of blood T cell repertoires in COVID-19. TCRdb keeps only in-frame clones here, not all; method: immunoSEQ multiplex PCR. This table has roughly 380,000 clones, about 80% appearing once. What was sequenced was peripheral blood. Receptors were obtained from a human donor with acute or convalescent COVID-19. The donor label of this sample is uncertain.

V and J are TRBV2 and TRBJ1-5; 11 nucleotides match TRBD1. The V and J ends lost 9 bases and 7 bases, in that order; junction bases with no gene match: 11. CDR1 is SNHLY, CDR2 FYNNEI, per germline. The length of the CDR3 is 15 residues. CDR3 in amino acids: CASARDRGFRQPQHF. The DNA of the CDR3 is TGTGCCAGTGCCCGGGACAGGGGGTTCCGGCAGCCCCAGCATTTT.

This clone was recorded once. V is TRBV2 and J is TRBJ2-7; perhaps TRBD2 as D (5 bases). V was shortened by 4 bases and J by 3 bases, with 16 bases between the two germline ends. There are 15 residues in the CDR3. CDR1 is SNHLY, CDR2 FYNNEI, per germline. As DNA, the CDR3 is TGTGCCAGCAGTGCCCAGCACGGGGAGAACTACGAGCAGTACTTC. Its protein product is CASSAQHGENYEQYF.

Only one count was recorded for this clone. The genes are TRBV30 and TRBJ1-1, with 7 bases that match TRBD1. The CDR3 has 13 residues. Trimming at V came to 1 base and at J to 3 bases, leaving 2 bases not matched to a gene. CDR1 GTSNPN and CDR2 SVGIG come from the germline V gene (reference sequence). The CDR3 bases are TGTGCCTGGAGTGAACAGGGGCACACTGAAGCTTTCTTT. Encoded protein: CAWSEQGHTEAFF.

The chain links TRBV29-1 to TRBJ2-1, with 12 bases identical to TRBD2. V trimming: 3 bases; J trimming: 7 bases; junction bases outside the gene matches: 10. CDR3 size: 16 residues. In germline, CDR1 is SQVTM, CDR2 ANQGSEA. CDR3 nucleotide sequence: TGCAGCGTTGAGAAGCTAGCGGGAGGGGTAGGGAATGAGCAGTTCTTC. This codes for CSVEKLAGGVGNEQFF.

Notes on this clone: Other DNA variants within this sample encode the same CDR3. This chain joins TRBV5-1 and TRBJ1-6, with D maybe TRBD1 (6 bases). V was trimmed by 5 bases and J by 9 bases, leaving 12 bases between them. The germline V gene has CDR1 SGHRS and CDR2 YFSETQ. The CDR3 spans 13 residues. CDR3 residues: CASSQGGVSPLHF. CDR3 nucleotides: TGCGCCAGCAGTCAAGGGGGGGTTTCACCCCTCCACTTT.

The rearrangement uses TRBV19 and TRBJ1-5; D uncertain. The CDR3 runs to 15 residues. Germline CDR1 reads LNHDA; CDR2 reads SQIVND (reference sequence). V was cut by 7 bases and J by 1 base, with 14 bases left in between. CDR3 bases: TGTGCCAGTAACTTGGAGGCTCTGAGCAATCAGCCCCAGCATTTT. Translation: CASNLEALSNQPQHF. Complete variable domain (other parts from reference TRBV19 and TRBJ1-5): DGGITQSPKYLFRKEGQNVTLSCEQNLNHDAMYWYRQDPGQGLRLIYYSQIVNDFQKGDIAEGYSVSREKKESFPLTVTSAQKNPTAFYLCASNLEALSNQPQHFGDGTRLSIL.

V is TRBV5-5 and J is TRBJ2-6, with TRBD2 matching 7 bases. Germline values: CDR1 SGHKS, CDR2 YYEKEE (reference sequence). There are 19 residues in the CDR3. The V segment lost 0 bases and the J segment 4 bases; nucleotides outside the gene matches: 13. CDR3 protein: CASSLGGGDVPGGANVLTF. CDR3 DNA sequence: TGTGCCAGCAGCTTGGGGGGAGGGGACGTCCCGGGAGGGGCCAACGTCCTGACTTTC. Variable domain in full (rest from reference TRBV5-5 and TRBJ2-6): DAGVTQSPTHLIKTRGQQVTLRCSPISGHKSVSWYQQVLGQGPQFIFQYYEKEERGRGNFPDRFSARQFPNYSSELNVNALLLGDSALYLCASSLGGGDVPGGANVLTFGAGSRLTVL.

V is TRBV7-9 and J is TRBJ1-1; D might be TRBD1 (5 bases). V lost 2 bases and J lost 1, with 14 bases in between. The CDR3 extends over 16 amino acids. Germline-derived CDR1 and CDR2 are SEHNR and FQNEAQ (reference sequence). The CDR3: CASSLQKGLANTEAFF. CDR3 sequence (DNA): TGTGCCAGCAGCTTACAGAAGGGGCTTGCGAACACTGAAGCTTTCTTT.

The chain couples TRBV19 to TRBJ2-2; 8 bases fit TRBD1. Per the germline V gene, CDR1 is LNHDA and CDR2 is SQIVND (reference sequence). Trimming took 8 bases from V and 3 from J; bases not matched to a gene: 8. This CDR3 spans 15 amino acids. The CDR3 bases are TGTGCCAGTTCTTTACAGGGGGTGGACACCGGGGAGCTGTTTTTT. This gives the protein CASSLQGVDTGELFF.

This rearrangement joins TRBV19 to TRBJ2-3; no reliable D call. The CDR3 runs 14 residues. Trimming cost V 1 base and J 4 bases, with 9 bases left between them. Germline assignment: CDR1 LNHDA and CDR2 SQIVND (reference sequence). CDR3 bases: TGTGCCAGTAGTATAGGCCAGATTCCAGATACGCAGTATTTT. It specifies CASSIGQIPDTQYF.

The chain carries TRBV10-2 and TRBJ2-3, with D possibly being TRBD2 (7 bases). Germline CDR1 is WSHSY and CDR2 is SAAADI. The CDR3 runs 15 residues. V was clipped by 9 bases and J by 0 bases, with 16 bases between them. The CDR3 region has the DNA TGCGCCAGGGGGGCGGGAGAGCGGAGCACAGATACGCAGTATTTT. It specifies CARGAGERSTDTQYF.

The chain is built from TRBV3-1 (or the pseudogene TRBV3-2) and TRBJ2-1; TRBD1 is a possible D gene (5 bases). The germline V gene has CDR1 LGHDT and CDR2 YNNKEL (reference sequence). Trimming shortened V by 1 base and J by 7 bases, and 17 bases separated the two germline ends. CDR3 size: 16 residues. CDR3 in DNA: TGTGCCAGCAGCCAAGGACAGCCGCTCCAGAGGAATGAGCAGTTCTTC. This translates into CASSQGQPLQRNEQFF.

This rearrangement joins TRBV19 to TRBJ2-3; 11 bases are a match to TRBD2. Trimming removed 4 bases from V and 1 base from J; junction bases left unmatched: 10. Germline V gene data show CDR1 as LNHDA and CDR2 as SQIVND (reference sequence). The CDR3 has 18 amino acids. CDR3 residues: CASSRIAGGPVGTDTQYF. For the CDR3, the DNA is TGTGCCAGTAGTAGAATAGCGGGGGGGCCTGTCGGCACAGATACGCAGTATTTT.

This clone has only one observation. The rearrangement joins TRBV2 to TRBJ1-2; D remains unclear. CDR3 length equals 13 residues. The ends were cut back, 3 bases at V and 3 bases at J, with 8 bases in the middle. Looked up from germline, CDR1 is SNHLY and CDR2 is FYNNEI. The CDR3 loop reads CASSDQVDYGYTF. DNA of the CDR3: TGTGCCAGCAGTGACCAAGTAGACTATGGCTACACCTTC. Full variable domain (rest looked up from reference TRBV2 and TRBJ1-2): EPEVTQTPSHQVTQMGQEVILRCVPISNHLYFYWYRQILGQKVEFLVSFYNNEISEKSEIFDDQFSVERPDGSNFTLKIRSTKLEDSAMYFCASSDQVDYGYTFGSGTRLTVV.

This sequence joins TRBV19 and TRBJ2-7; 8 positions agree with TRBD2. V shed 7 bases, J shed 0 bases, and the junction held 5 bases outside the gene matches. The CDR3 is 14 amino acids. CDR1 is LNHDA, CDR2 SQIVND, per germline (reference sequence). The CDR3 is CASKLAEGSYEQYF. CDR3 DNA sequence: TGTGCCAGTAAACTAGCGGAGGGCTCCTACGAGCAGTACTTC.

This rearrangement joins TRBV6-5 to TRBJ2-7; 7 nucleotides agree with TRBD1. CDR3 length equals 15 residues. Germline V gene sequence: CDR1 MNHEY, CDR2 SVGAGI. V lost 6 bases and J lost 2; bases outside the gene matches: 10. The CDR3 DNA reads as TGTGCCAGCAGCCCAGCGGACAGGCACCCCTACGAGCAGTACTTC. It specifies CASSPADRHPYEQYF.

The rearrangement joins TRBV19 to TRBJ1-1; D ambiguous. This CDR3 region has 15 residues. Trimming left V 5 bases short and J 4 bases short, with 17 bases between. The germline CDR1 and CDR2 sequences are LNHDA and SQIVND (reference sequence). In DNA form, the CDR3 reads TGTGCCAGTAGTCCCCTAGACCGGGGAAGCACTGAAGCTTTCTTT. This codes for CASSPLDRGSTEAFF.

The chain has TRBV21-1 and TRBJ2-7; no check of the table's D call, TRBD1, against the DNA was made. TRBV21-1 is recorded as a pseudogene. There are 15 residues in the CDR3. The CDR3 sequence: CASSTPPGQGHEQYF. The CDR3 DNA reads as TGTGCCAGCAGCACACCCCCGGGACAGGGACACGAGCAGTACTTC.

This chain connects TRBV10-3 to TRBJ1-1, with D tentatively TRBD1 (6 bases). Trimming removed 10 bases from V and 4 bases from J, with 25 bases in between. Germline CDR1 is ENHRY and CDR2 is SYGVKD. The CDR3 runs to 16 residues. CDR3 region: CATGAGVGGGSTEAFF. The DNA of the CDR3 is TGTGCCACCGGGGCCGGGGTAGGGGGAGGGAGCACTGAAGCTTTCTTT.

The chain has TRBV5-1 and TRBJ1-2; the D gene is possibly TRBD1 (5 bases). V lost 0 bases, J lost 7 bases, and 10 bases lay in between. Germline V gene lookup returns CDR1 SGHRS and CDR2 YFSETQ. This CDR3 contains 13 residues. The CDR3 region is CASSLEGKRGYTF. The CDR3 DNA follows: TGCGCCAGCAGCTTGGAGGGGAAACGTGGCTACACCTTC.

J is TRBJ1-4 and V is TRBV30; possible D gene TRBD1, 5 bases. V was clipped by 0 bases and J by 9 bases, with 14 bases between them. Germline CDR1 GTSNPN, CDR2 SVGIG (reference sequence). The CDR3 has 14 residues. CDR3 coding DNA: TGTGCCTGGAGTGTGAAGGGGTTACCCCAAAAACTGTTTTTT. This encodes CAWSVKGLPQKLFF.

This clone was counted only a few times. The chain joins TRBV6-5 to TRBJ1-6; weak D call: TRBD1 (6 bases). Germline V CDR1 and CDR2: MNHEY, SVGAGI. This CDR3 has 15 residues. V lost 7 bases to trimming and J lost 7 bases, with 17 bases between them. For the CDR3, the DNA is TGTGCCAGCACCGTCCCATGGGGGCTGAATTCACCCCTCCACTTT. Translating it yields CASTVPWGLNSPLHF.

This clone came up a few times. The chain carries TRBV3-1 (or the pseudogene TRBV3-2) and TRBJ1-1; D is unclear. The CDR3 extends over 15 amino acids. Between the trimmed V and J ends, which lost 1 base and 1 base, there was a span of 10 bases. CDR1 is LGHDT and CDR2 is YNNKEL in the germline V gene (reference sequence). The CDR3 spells CASSQAQLRNTEAFF. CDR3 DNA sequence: TGTGCCAGCAGCCAAGCCCAACTAAGGAACACTGAAGCTTTCTTT.

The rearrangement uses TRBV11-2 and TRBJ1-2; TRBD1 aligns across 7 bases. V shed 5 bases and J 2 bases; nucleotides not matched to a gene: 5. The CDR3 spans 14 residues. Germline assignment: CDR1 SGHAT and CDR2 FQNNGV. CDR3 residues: CASSQMGQNYGYTF. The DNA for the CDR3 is TGTGCCAGCAGCCAAATGGGACAGAACTATGGCTACACCTTC.

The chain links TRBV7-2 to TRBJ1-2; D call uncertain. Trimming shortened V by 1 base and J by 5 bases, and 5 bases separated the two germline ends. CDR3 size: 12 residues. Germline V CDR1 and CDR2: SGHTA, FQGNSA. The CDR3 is CASSLGVYGYTF. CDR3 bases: TGTGCCAGCAGCTTAGGAGTGTATGGCTACACCTTC.

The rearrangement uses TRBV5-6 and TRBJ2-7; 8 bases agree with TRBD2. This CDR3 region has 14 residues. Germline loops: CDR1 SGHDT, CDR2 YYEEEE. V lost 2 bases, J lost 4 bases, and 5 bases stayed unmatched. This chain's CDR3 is CASSLAGVRYEQYF. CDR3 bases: TGTGCCAGCAGCTTAGCGGGGGTGAGGTACGAGCAGTACTTC.

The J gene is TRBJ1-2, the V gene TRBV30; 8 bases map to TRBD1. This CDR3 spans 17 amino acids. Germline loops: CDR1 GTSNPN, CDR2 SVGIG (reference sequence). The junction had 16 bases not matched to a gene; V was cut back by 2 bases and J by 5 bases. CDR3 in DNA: TGTGCCTGGAGTTCACCGCCTCAGGGGGCGCGTTCGTATGGCTACACCTTC. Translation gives CAWSSPPQGARSYGYTF. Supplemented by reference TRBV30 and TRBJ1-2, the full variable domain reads SQTIHQWPATLVQPVGSPLSLECTVEGTSNPNLYWYRQAAGRGLQLLFYSVGIGQISSEVPQNLSASRPQDRQFILSSKKLLLSDSGFYLCAWSSPPQGARSYGYTFGSGTRLTVV.